Described below is a single T cell receptor (beta chain) sequence and its context. The CDR3 length is 14 residues. The V and J ends lost 4 bases and 0 bases respectively, with 10 bases between them. Germline-derived CDR1 and CDR2 are SGDLS and YYNGEE. The sample comes from a study of technical replicates of blood from a handful of donors. TCRdb's table, derived via immunoSEQ multiplex PCR, lists solely in-frame clones and lacks some. The sample has about 81,000 clones; around 95% are singletons. The TCR comes from a human donor in good health. Sequenced input: T cells isolated from PBMCs. The chain links TRBV9 to TRBJ1-1; D is perhaps TRBD1 (5 bases). CDR3 bases: TGTGCCAGCAGCCCCCGGGACTTGAACACTGAAGCTTTCTTT. It translates to CASSPRDLNTEAFF.